Shown below are 6 T cell receptor beta chains from a single sample sequenced in a study of T cells in Graves' hyperthyroidism and ophthalmopathy. The TCR beta CDR3 regions underwent amplification using RNA transcripts as the source. TCR CDR3 regions were first amplified by RT-PCR with HTBI primers. In TCRdb, the multiplex PCR reads were re-called with MiXCR into one record per CDR3 protein. The sample has 450,000 to 500,000 distinct CDR3 sequences; around a fifth are singletons. Sequencing input: blood. The source of these receptors is a woman aged 70 to 79 with Graves' ophthalmopathy.

The chain is built from TRBV7-8 and TRBJ2-1, with unresolved D. Germline assignment: CDR1 SGHVS and CDR2 FQNEAQ. The CDR3 covers 14 residues. Trimming pared 5 bases from V and 4 bases from J, leaving 12 bases between. The CDR3 nucleotides are TGTGCCAGCAGCCTCTTGACCGTTTACAATGAGCAGTTCTTC. The encoded protein is CASSLLTVYNEQFF.

This clonotype was observed at least ten times. The chain uses TRBV28 and TRBJ2-1; 10 bases fit TRBD2. J was trimmed by 4 bases and V by 6 bases; bases with no gene match: 6. There are 15 residues in the CDR3. Germline CDR1 MDHEN, CDR2 SYDVKM. The CDR3 sequence is CASRDLAGAYNEQFF. The CDR3 DNA reads as TGTGCCAGCAGGGATCTAGCGGGAGCTTACAATGAGCAGTTCTTC.

The gene calls are TRBV29-1 and TRBJ2-7; 7 bases map to TRBD2. Looked up from germline, CDR1 is SQVTM and CDR2 is ANQGSEA. This CDR3 spans 11 amino acids. V lost 3 bases, J lost 7 bases, and 3 bases stayed unmatched. The CDR3 sequence is CSVDGGGEQYF. The CDR3 DNA follows: TGCAGCGTTGATGGGGGGGGTGAGCAGTACTTC.

This clonotype was recorded at least ten times. The chain combines TRBV27 with TRBJ2-7; D is unresolved. V shed 3 bases and J shed 1 base, with 7 bases lying between them. This CDR3 is 13 amino acids long. CDR1 is MNHEY, CDR2 SMNVEV, per germline (reference sequence). The CDR3 is CASSLQSSYEQYF. The CDR3 DNA sequence: TGTGCCAGCAGTTTGCAGAGTTCCTACGAGCAGTACTTC.

This sequence joins TRBV29-1 and TRBJ2-3, with TRBD2 matching over 9 bases. The CDR3 totals 15 residues. The junction had 11 bases not matched to a gene; V was cut back by 8 bases and J by 2 bases. Germline loops: CDR1 SQVTM, CDR2 ANQGSEA. The CDR3 spells CSPEDSGRYTDTQYF. CDR3 bases: TGCAGCCCTGAGGATAGCGGGAGATACACAGATACGCAGTATTTT.

A note on this clonotype: A read error may account for a junction end that differs from germline. V usage is TRBV20-1 and J usage is TRBJ2-7; 13 bases map to TRBD2. From germline, CDR1 is DFQATT and CDR2 SNEGSKA (reference sequence). CDR3 length: 15 amino acids. The chain's CDR3 is CGAQRPGLAGLQQYF. CDR3 DNA: TGCGGTGCTCAGCGACCGGGACTAGCGGGATTGCAGCAGTACTTC.